This T cell receptor beta chain was captured in a study of Ad26.COV2.S vaccination and SARS-CoV-2 variants. General observations from the study: Reported findings describe substantial breadth in spike-specific CD8+ and CD4+ T cell responses following vaccination.

Sample treatment: around 19 received Ad26.COV2.S at low or high dose, single or two shots; roughly five received placebo; per-sample allocation not given. Sample collection was performed on day 63 after the first vaccine or placebo injection. An adult aged 18-55 years in Boston served as the donor. Ad26 vector vaccine expressed Wuhan-strain SARS-CoV-2 spike. Details on this clone: Its antigen is unknown.

Assay used: immunoSEQ multiplex PCR; TCRdb lists only in-frame clones, some missing. The top ten clones hold about 2.5% of a sample with 430,000 or so clones, 89% of them seen once. The CDR3 consists of 16 residues. Germline lookup yields CDR1 GTSNPN and CDR2 SVGIG (reference sequence). V shed 0 bases and J 6 bases; nucleotides not matched to a gene: 8. Specimen: peripheral blood, collected in a trial of Ad26.COV2.S vaccine versus placebo. V usage is TRBV30 and J usage is TRBJ1-5; the match to TRBD1 covers 10 bases. The clonotype originates from a person aged 18-65 years who received the Ad26.COV2.S COVID-19 vaccine or a placebo. The CDR3 reads CAWSVPTGGRGQPQHF. The CDR3 nucleotides read TGTGCCTGGAGTGTACCGACAGGGGGCAGGGGTCAGCCCCAGCATTTT.